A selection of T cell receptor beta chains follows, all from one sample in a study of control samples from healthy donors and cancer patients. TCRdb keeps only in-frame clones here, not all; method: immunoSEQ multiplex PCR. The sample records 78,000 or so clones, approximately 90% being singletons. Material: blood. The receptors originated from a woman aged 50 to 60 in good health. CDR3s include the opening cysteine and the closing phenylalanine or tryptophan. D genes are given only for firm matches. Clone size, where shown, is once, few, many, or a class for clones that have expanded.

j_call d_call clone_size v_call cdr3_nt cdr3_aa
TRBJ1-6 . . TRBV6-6 TGTGCCAGCAGTTACGCAGGGGAGGAAGGCTCACCCCTCCACTTT CASSYAGEEGSPLHF
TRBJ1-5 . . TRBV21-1 TGTGCCAGCAGCAGACAATATCAGCCCCAGCATTTT CASSRQYQPQHF
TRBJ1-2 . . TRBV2 TGTGCCAGCAGGAGACCGGTTAACTATGGCTACACCTTC CASRRPVNYGYTF
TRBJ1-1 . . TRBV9 TGTGCCAGCAGCTACCGCTGGGACACTGAAGCTTTCTTT CASSYRWDTEAFF
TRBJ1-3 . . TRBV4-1 TGCGCCAGCAGCCAACCCACCGGGGTAAGAGGAAACACCATATATTTT CASSQPTGVRGNTIYF
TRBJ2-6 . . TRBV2 TGTGCCAGCAGGGTCTCAGGAGGGGCTGGGGCCAACGTCCTGACTTTC CASRVSGGAGANVLTF
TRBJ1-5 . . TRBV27 TGTGCCAGCAGTTTCAACTGGTATCAGCCCCAGCATTTT CASSFNWYQPQHF
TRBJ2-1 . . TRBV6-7 TGTGCCAGCAGTTACCTCGAAATACAGGGAGAGCAGTTCTTC CASSYLEIQGEQFF
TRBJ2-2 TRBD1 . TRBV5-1 TGCGCCAGCAGCTTACAGGGGGCGGCCACCGGGGAGCTGTTTTTT CASSLQGAATGELFF
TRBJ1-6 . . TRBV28 TGTGCCAGCAGTTTGTTCAGGAATTCACCCCTCCACTTT CASSLFRNSPLHF
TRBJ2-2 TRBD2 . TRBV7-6 TGTGCCAGCAGTTTGGCGGGGGGGCTTACCGGGGAGCTGTTTTTT CASSLAGGLTGELFF
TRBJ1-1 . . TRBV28 TGTGCCAGCAGTTTAGATCTCAGGGCAACTGAAGCTTTCTTT CASSLDLRATEAFF
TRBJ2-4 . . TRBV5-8 TGTGCCAGCGAACCCCAGGGCCTCCTGGCCAAAAACATTCAGTACTTC CASEPQGLLAKNIQYF
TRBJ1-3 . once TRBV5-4 TGTGCCAGCAGCCCGCGGACTGGAAACACCATATATTTT CASSPRTGNTIYF
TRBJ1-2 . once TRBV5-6 TGTGCCAGCAGCTTTTATACGGTCCGAGGCTATGGCTACACCTTC CASSFYTVRGYGYTF
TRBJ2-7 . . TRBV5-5 TGTGCCAGCAGCCACCGGGGCTCCTACTACGAGCAGTACTTC CASSHRGSYYEQYF
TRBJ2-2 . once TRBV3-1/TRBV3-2 TGTGCCAGCAGCCAAAGCCCCTGGGGGACCGGGGAGCTGTTTTTT CASSQSPWGTGELFF
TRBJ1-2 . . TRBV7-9 TGTGCCAGCAGCTTAAATGGCTACACCTTC CASSLNGYTF
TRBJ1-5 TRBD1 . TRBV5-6 TGTGCCAGCAGCCGGACAGGGACCAACCAGCCCCAGCATTTT CASSRTGTNQPQHF
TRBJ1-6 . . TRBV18 TGTGCCAGCCGTCAGGACACTCCGAATTCACCCCTCCACTTT CASRQDTPNSPLHF
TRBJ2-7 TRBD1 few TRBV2 TGTGCCAGCAGTGGGACAGGTAATTACGAGCAGTACTTC CASSGTGNYEQYF
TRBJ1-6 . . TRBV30 TGTGCCTGGAGTCGGACGTCGGGGGATTCACCCCTCCACTTT CAWSRTSGDSPLHF
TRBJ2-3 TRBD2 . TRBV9 TGTGCCAGCAGCGTAGGCAGCGGGGGGGCAGATACGCAGTATTTT CASSVGSGGADTQYF
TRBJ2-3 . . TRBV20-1 TGCAGTGCTAGCTCTGCAGATACGCAGTATTTT CSASSADTQYF
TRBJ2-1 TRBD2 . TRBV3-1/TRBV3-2 TGTGCCAGCAGCGAAGGGGCGGGGGGGCACAATGAGCAGTTCTTC CASSEGAGGHNEQFF
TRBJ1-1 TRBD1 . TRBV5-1 TGCGCCAGCAGCTTGAGTGACCTTACAGGGGGGACTTCGAAAGCTTTCTTT CASSLSDLTGGTSKAFF
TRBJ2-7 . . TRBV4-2 TGTGCCAGCAGCCCGGACACCCTGGGGTCCTACGAGCAGTACTTC CASSPDTLGSYEQYF
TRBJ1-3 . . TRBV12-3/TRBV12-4 TGTGCCAGCAGCCGGAGCTCTGGAAACACCATATATTTT CASSRSSGNTIYF
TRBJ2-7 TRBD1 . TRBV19 TGTGCCAGTAGCAGATTGGACAGGGCGGGCGAGCAGTACTTC CASSRLDRAGEQYF
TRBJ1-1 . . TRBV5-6 TGTGCCAGCAGTATAATGAACACTGAAGCTTTCTTT CASSIMNTEAFF
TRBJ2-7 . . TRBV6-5 TGTGCCAGCATCACACCGGGGTCGTACGAGCAGTACTTC CASITPGSYEQYF
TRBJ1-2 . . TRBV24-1 TGTGCCACCAGAGTGGGTAGCTACACCTTC CATRVGSYTF
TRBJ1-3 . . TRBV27 TGTGCCAGCATCAACCCGAGTGGAAACACCATATATTTT CASINPSGNTIYF
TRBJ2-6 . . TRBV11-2 TGTGCCAGCAGCGGCTGGCCGATTTATGGGGCCAACGTCCTGACTTTC CASSGWPIYGANVLTF
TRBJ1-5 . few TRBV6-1 TGTGCCAGCAGTGAAGGGAGATACCTCCGGAATCAGCCCCAGCATTTT CASSEGRYLRNQPQHF
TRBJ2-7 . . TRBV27 TGTGCCAGCAGTTCTGGACAGGGACTAACCTACGAGCAGTACTTC CASSSGQGLTYEQYF
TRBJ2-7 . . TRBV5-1 TGCGCCAGCAGCTTGGTTCCGGGGTCCGAGCAGTACTTC CASSLVPGSEQYF
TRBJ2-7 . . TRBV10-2 TGCGCCAGCAGTGAAGAGCTTCTCGCCTACGAGCAGTACTTC CASSEELLAYEQYF
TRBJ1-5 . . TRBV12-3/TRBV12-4 TGTGCCAGCAGTTTATCCGTTAACCAGCCCCAGCATTTT CASSLSVNQPQHF
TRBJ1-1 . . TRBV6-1 TGTGCCAGCAGTGAAGTAGTCAGGATGGATGGCCAAGCTTTCTTT CASSEVVRMDGQAFF
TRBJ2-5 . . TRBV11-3 TGTGCCAGCAGCTTAGTCGGGGGAGCAGAGACCCAGTACTTC CASSLVGGAETQYF
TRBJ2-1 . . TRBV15 TGTGCCACCAGCAGAGGAGCGGGTCGCTACAATGAGCAGTTCTTC CATSRGAGRYNEQFF
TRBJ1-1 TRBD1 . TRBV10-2 TGCGCCAGCAGCCAGGACAGGGAGGACCCTGAAGCTTTCTTT CASSQDREDPEAFF
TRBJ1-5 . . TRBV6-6 TGTGCCAGCAGATACGACAGAGATAGCAATCAGCCCCAGCATTTT CASRYDRDSNQPQHF
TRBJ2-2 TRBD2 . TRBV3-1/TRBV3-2 TGTGCCAGCAGCCAAGAAAGTAGCGGGGGCCCGCGGCGGAGCACCGGGGAGCTGTTTTTT CASSQESSGGPRRSTGELFF
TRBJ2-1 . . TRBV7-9 TGTGCCAGCAGCGACCGACCGAATGAGCAGTTCTTC CASSDRPNEQFF
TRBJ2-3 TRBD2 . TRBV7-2 TGTGCCAGCAGCTTCGGGGGGATGAGCACAGATACGCAGTATTTT CASSFGGMSTDTQYF
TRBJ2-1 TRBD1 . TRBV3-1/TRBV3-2 TGTGCCAGCAGACGACAGGGTCCCTACAATGAGCAGTTCTTC CASRRQGPYNEQFF
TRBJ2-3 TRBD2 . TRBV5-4 TGTGCCAGCCAACCTCTTGGGGCTAGCGGTCCAGATACGCAGTATTTT CASQPLGASGPDTQYF
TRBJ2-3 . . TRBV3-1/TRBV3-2 TGTGCCAGCAGCAGGGTAGCGGCAGATACGCAGTATTTT CASSRVAADTQYF
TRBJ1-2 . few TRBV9 TGTGCCAGCAGCGTCGGGGGTTTTGCTATTGGCTACACCTTC CASSVGGFAIGYTF